This T cell receptor beta chain stems from a study of CD8 T cells in Susac syndrome. CDR1 is MGHRA and CDR2 is YSYEKL in the germline V gene. The CDR3 runs 13 residues. Trimming took 4 bases from V and 5 from J, leaving 8 bases between them. Reverse transcription of about 0.45 to 1 ug RNA was performed with random hexamers. Each CDR3 protein is one row after TCRdb ran MiXCR on the immunoSEQ multiplex PCR reads. In the table there are approximately 220,000 distinct CDR3 sequences, approximately 95% of which are singletons. The sequence was collected from a human donor with multiple sclerosis. The gene calls are TRBV4-1 and TRBJ1-4, with D unclear. Sequencing was performed on CD4+ T cells from PBMCs. In DNA, the CDR3 is TGCGCCAGCAGCCCTTCGGCGAATGAAAAACTGTTTTTT. Encoded protein: CASSPSANEKLFF.